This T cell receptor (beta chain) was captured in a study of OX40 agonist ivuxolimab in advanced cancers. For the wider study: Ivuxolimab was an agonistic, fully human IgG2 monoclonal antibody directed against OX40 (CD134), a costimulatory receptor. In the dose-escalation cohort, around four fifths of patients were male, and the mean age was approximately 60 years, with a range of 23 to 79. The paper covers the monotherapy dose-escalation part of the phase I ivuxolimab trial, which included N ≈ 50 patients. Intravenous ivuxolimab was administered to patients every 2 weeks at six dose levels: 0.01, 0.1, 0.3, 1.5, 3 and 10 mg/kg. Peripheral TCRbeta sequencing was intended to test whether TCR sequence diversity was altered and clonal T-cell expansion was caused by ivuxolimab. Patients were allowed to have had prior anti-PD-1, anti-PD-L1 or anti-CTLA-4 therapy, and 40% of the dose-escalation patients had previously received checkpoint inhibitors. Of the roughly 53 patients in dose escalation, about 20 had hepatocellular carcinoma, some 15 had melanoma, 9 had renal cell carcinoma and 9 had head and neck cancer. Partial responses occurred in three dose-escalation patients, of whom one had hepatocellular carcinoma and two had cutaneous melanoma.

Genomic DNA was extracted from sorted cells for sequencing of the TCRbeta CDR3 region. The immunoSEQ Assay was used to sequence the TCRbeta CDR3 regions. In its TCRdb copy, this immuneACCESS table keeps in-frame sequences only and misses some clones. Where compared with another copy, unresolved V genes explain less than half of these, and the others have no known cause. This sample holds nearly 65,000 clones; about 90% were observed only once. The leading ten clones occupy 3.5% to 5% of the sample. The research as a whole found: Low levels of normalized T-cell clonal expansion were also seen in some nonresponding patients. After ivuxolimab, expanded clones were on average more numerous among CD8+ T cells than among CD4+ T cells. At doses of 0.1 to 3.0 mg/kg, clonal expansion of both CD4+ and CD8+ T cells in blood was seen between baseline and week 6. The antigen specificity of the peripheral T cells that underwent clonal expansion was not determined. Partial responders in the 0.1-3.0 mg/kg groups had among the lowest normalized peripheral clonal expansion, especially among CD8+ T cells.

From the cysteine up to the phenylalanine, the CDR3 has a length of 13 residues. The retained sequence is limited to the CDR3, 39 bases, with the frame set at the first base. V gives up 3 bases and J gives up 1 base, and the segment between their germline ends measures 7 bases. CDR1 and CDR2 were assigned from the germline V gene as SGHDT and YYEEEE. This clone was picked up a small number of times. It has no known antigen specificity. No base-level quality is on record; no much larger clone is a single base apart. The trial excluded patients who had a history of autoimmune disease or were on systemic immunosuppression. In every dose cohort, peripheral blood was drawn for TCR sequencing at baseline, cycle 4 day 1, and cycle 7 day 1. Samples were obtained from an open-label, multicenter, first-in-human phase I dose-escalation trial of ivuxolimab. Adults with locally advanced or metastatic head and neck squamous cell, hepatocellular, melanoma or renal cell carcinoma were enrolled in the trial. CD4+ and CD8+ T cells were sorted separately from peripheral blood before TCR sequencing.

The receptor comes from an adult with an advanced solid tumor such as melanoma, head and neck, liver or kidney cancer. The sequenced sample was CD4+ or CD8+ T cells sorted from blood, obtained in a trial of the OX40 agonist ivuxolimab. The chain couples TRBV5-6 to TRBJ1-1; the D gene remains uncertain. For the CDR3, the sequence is CASSSTPNTEAFF. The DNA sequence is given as TGTGCCAGCAGCTCGACACCGAACACTGAAGCTTTCTTT.